The present TCR beta chain was sequenced within a study of blood T cell repertoires in COVID-19. V dropped 6 bases and J dropped 8 bases, with 7 bases sitting between them. The CDR3 loop spans 11 amino acids. In the original processing: It was from reference gene primer amplification that nucleated cell counts were estimated. Data came from immunoSEQ multiplex PCR; TCRdb stores just in-frame clones and leaves some out. The DNA gave D and trimming, while V, J and clone size come from that table. The profile shows fewer than 150,000 clones, 82% of them singletons. The V and J genes are TRBV12-3 or TRBV12-4 and TRBJ2-2; weak D call: TRBD2 (5 bases). The sequenced material came from peripheral blood. The origin of this receptor is a woman of 80 years or more with acute or convalescent COVID-19. The CDR3 sequence is CASRRGGELFF. The CDR3 nucleotides are TGTGCCAGCAGACGCGGGGGGGAGCTGTTTTTT.